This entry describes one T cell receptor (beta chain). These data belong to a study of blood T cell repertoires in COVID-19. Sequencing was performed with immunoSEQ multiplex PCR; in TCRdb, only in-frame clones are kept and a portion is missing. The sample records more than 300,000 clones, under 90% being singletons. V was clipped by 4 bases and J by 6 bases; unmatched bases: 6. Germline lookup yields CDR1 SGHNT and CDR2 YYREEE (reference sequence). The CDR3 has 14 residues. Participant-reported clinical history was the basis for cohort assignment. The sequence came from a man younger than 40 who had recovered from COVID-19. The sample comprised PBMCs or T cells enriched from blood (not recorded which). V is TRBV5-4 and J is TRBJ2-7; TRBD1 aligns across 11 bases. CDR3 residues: CASSPRGQGGEQYF. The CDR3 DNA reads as TGTGCCAGCAGCCCGAGGGGACAGGGGGGCGAGCAGTACTTC.